This is a list of T cell receptor beta chains from one sample in a study of T cell repertoires in ileal Crohn's disease. The table came from immunoSEQ multiplex PCR; TCRdb's copy has only in-frame clones and leaves some out. The table includes about 4,500 clones, 70% to 80% detected once. The sample consisted of ileal tissue. The receptor source for this set is an adult with Crohn's disease. Both conserved end residues are trimmed from each CDR3.

v_gene,j_gene,CDR3aa
TRBV5-6,TRBJ2-6,ASSLGAVLT
TRBV11-2,TRBJ2-1,ASSLALGAPYNEQF
TRBV7-2,TRBJ2-7,ASSGRGRNEQY
TRBV4-1,TRBJ1-4,ASSQYTGQRNEKLF
TRBV9,TRBJ2-5,ASSLWTGGAGETQY
TRBV10-1,TRBJ2-1,ASSERLAGDNEQF
TRBV4-3,TRBJ2-7,ASSQGGYEQY
TRBV21-1,TRBJ2-5,ASSPQEAQCETQY
TRBV12-2,TRBJ2-7,ASRSQRARSYEQY
TRBV6-5,TRBJ1-1,ASSERPVLAEAF
TRBV19,TRBJ2-3,ASSEQGFSTDTQY
TRBV25-1,TRBJ2-1,ASSVTGGNEQF
TRBV7-8,TRBJ2-7,ASSLRNRLSSYEQY
TRBV4-3,TRBJ1-6,ASSQVLGRSYNSPLH
TRBV5-6,TRBJ2-3,ASSLTGRTSTDTQY
TRBV21-1,TRBJ1-2,ASTQARTGHGYT
TRBV29-1,TRBJ2-1,SGLPYQTDSSYNEQF
TRBV13,TRBJ2-1,ASSSTDGSYNEQF
TRBV19,TRBJ1-5,ASSILQGNQPQH
TRBV27,TRBJ1-1,ASSLGQGVWGTEAF
TRBV4-3,TRBJ2-7,ASSPSRTGVEQY
TRBV7-8,TRBJ1-5,ASSGGGRDQPQH
TRBV7-3,TRBJ2-7,ASSNTGAQDEQY
TRBV6-5,TRBJ1-6,ASRADSVPLH
TRBV5-1,TRBJ2-2,ASSPLVANGELF
TRBV6-5,TRBJ2-1,ASSGQGANEQF
TRBV5-4,TRBJ2-5,ASSLDWRGGSEQY
TRBV7-2,TRBJ2-5,ASSLVASGGARETQY
TRBV5-6,TRBJ2-5,ASSWRGPIGETQY
TRBV15,TRBJ2-1,ATSRELAGVGNEQF
TRBV2,TRBJ2-6,ASRNGQGRSGANVLT
TRBV7-8,TRBJ1-4,ASSLAQQGRGEKLF
TRBV19,TRBJ1-2,ASSFGQSYGYT
TRBV7-8,TRBJ2-1,ASSPLKGEGNEQF